This entry is about one T cell receptor (beta chain). Germline assignment: CDR1 LNHDA and CDR2 SQIVND (reference sequence). V lost 7 bases and J 3 bases, leaving 12 bases between the germline ends. The CDR3 consists of 13 residues. This sample was taken from a study of blood T cell repertoires in COVID-19. Study information: Some COVID-19 samples were acute and others convalescent; all came from the United States, Italy and Spain. PBMCs, B-cell-depleted T cells, or T cells provided the cDNA or gDNA that made up the material.

In the study's own analysis: How many nucleated cells were present was estimated from reference gene primer amplification. Using immunoSEQ multiplex PCR, the repertoire was profiled, and TCRdb retains in-frame clones only, with some absent. V and J calls and clone size are given by that table; D and trimming were obtained from the DNA. The sample yields approximately 100,000 clones, roughly 89% seen once. Sequenced sample: peripheral blood. This receptor was identified in an elderly woman with active COVID-19. The rearrangement uses TRBV19 and TRBJ2-5; the D gene is possibly TRBD2 (5 bases). The CDR3 protein is CASKAGWEETQYF. Written as DNA, the CDR3 is TGTGCCAGTAAGGCGGGTTGGGAAGAGACCCAGTACTTC.